This T cell receptor beta chain originates from a study of OX40 agonist ivuxolimab in advanced cancers. About the study: Two patients with cutaneous melanoma and one with hepatocellular carcinoma, three in total, showed partial responses. Study-wide results and caveats: Clonal expansion was seen in CD4+ and CD8+ blood T cells by week 6 at 0.1 to 3.0 mg/kg.

TCRdb keeps only in-frame clones here, not all; method: immunoSEQ multiplex PCR. In the table there are 80,000 to 100,000 clones, around 86% of which are singletons. CDR1 is LNHDA, CDR2 SQIVND, per germline (reference sequence). Germline trimming cut 4 bases from V and 2 bases from J; bases unmatched to any gene: 10. This CDR3 region has 16 residues. Points on this clone: As yet, its antigen is unknown.

V usage is TRBV19 and J usage is TRBJ2-7; 8 positions match TRBD2. The TCR sequence derives from an adult with an advanced solid tumor such as melanoma, head and neck, liver or kidney cancer. Sequences were derived from CD4+ or CD8+ T cells sorted from blood, sampled in a trial of the OX40 agonist ivuxolimab. The CDR3 sequence is CASSTELRGATYEQYF. The CDR3 DNA reads TGTGCCAGTAGTACCGAACTGCGGGGGGCTACCTACGAGCAGTACTTC. The whole variable domain, remainder taken from reference TRBV19 and TRBJ2-7, is DGGITQSPKYLFRKEGQNVTLSCEQNLNHDAMYWYRQDPGQGLRLIYYSQIVNDFQKGDIAEGYSVSREKKESFPLTVTSAQKNPTAFYLCASSTELRGATYEQYFGPGTRLTVT.